One sample yielded the 30 T cell receptor beta chains listed below, sequenced in a study of T cells in Graves' hyperthyroidism and ophthalmopathy. From RNA transcripts, TCR beta CDR3 regions were amplified. Initially, a first-round RT-PCR of the TCR CDR3 employed the HTBI primer set. TCRdb itself ran the multiplex PCR reads through MiXCR, one entry per CDR3 protein. The sample carries over 500,000 distinct CDR3 sequences, under 20% recorded once. Sequenced sample: blood. The source of these receptors is a woman aged 18 to 35 with Graves' ophthalmopathy.

This clonotype has ten or more counts. The CDR3 sequence is CASSTRDRTYEQYF. The CDR3 nucleotides are TGTGCCAGCAGTACCCGGGACAGGACGTACGAGCAGTACTTC. The chain combines TRBV6-1 with TRBJ2-7, with 8 bases aligning to TRBD1. Germline values: CDR1 MNHNS, CDR2 SASEGT. The CDR3 totals 14 residues. J lost 4 bases, V lost 5 bases, and 7 bases had no gene match.

The table lists this clonotype with a few counts. The V and J genes are TRBV25-1 and TRBJ1-1; D gene uncertain. The CDR3 runs 15 residues. Germline-derived CDR1 and CDR2 are MGHDK and SYGVNS. V dropped 3 bases and J dropped 1 base, with 12 bases sitting between them. In nucleotides, the CDR3 is TGTGCCAGCAGTGATTCGGCGGCTGGGAACACTGAAGCTTTCTTT. Translated, it gives CASSDSAAGNTEAFF.

This rearrangement joins TRBV24-1 to TRBJ2-2; D gene uncertain. The germline V gene encodes CDR1 KGHDR and CDR2 SFDVKD. CDR3 length: 14 amino acids. Trimming took 0 bases from V and 5 from J, leaving 6 bases between them. CDR3 DNA: TGTGCCACCAGTGATTTGTCAGAGACCGGGGAGCTGTTTTTT. Its translation: CATSDLSETGELFF.

This clonotype was picked up many times. CDR3 in amino acids: CASSLRTEKLFF. As DNA, the CDR3 is TGCGCCAGCAGCCTAAGGACTGAAAAACTGTTTTTT. This rearrangement joins TRBV5-1 to TRBJ1-4; D is uncertain. The V gene lost 4 bases and the J gene lost 7 bases, with 8 bases spanning the gap. CDR3 length equals 12 residues. Per germline, CDR1 SGHRS and CDR2 YFSETQ. The complete variable domain, with remaining parts taken from reference TRBV5-1 and TRBJ1-4, reads KAGVTQTPRYLIKTRGQQVTLSCSPISGHRSVSWYQQTPGQGLQFLFEYFSETQRNKGNFPGRFSGRQFSNSRSEMNVSTLELGDSALYLCASSLRTEKLFFGSGTQLSVL.

In this sample, this clonotype turned up a few times. This sequence joins TRBV20-1 and TRBJ1-1, with 7 bases fitting TRBD1. Germline loops: CDR1 DFQATT, CDR2 SNEGSKA (reference sequence). The CDR3 is 16 residues long. J was trimmed by 4 bases and V by 0 bases; bases with no gene match: 11. The DNA of the CDR3 is TGCAGTGCTAGAGATTTTGAGGGGGCGCGAGGCACTGAAGCTTTCTTT. It translates to CSARDFEGARGTEAFF.

Points on this clonotype: The conserved phenylalanine or tryptophan is not found at the CDR3 terminus, so this likely reflects a read error. This chain joins TRBV29-1 and TRBJ1-2; TRBD1 matches 9 bases. Per the germline V gene, CDR1 is SQVTM and CDR2 is ANQGSEA. Trimming removed 4 bases from V and 4 bases from J; junction bases left unmatched: 7. The CDR3 contains 14 residues. CDR3 loop: CSVVRRDRAYGYTC. The CDR3 DNA sequence: TGCAGCGTTGTCCGCCGGGACAGGGCCTATGGCTACACCTGC.

This clonotype was detected only a few times. CDR3 coding DNA: TGTGCCTTCTCCGGGACCACCGGGCCCTACAATGAGCAGTTCTTC. It yields the protein CAFSGTTGPYNEQFF. This chain uses TRBV30 with TRBJ2-1; tentatively, D is TRBD1 or TRBD2 (5 bases each). Germline loops: CDR1 GTSNPN, CDR2 SVGIG (reference sequence). Trimming removed 7 bases at V and 2 bases at J, with 18 bases between. The CDR3 extends over 15 amino acids. Filled out from reference TRBV30 and TRBJ2-1, the complete variable domain reads SQTIHQWPATLVQPVGSPLSLECTVEGTSNPNLYWYRQAAGRGLQLLFYSVGIGQISSEVPQNLSASRPQDRQFILSSKKLLLSDSGFYLCAFSGTTGPYNEQFFGPGTRLTVL.

V usage is TRBV13 and J usage is TRBJ1-2; D may be TRBD1 (5 bases). The germline V and J ends were trimmed by 0 bases and 8 bases, with 22 bases remaining between them. CDR3 size: 17 residues. The germline V gene encodes CDR1 PRHDT and CDR2 FYEKMQ (reference sequence). CDR3 DNA: TGTGCCAGCAGCTTAGGCTATAGAGAGGCGCGCGGGGACGGCTACACCTTC. Translating gives CASSLGYREARGDGYTF.

This clonotype showed up many times. The chain links TRBV20-1 to TRBJ2-7; 11 bases are a match to TRBD2. V lost 1 base, J lost 0 bases, and 2 bases stayed unmatched. Germline values: CDR1 DFQATT, CDR2 SNEGSKA (reference sequence). This CDR3 has 15 residues. Written as DNA, the CDR3 is TGCAGTGCTAGAGGACTAGCGGGACTCTCCTACGAGCAGTACTTC. Protein: CSARGLAGLSYEQYF.

The V gene is TRBV2, the J gene TRBJ1-2, with a possible D match to TRBD1 (5 bases). V was pared by 10 bases and J by 7 bases, with 22 bases between. The CDR3 extends over 14 amino acids. CDR1 is SNHLY and CDR2 is FYNNEI in the germline V gene. CDR3 sequence (DNA): TGTGCCACAAGGATCGCCGGGGCGTCAGGTGGCTACACCTTC. Encoded protein: CATRIAGASGGYTF.

This clonotype was observed at least ten times. J is TRBJ2-2 and V is TRBV11-3; TRBD1 matches 8 bases. Losses at the gene ends were 6 bases for V and 2 bases for J; bases not matched to a gene: 8. This CDR3 region has 16 residues. Germline values: CDR1 SGHNT, CDR2 YENEEA. The CDR3 DNA sequence: TGTGCCAGCAGTTTCCCAGGGGGCGAAAACACCGGGGAGCTGTTTTTT. As protein: CASSFPGGENTGELFF.

This clonotype was detected ten times or more. J is TRBJ2-1 and V is TRBV25-1; 7 bases fit TRBD2. Germline V CDR1 and CDR2: MGHDK, SYGVNS. The CDR3 runs to 17 residues. The V gene end was trimmed by 3 bases and the J gene end by 1 base; junction bases not matched to a gene: 9. The CDR3 spells CASSDGSGEGSYNEQFF. The DNA for the CDR3 is TGTGCCAGCAGTGATGGGAGCGGGGAAGGTTCCTACAATGAGCAGTTCTTC.

In its sample, this clonotype was seen a few times. This chain links TRBV19 with TRBJ2-4; D remains unclear. The germline V and J ends were trimmed by 7 bases and 0 bases, with 16 bases remaining between them. Germline V gene lookup returns CDR1 LNHDA and CDR2 SQIVND (reference sequence). The CDR3 length is 16 residues. CDR3 protein: CASTYTGSLAKNIQYF. CDR3 in DNA: TGTGCCAGTACCTATACCGGTTCGCTAGCCAAAAACATTCAGTACTTC.

The chain is built from TRBV6-1 and TRBJ2-1; 7 bases agree with TRBD2. This CDR3 is built from 14 residues. Germline V gene data show CDR1 as MNHNS and CDR2 as SASEGT. Trimming took 6 bases from V and 1 from J; bases not matched to a gene: 3. CDR3 in DNA: TGTGCCAGCAGGATTAGCGGGTCCTACAATGAGCAGTTCTTC. As protein: CASRISGSYNEQFF.

This clonotype was seen ten or more times. The chain joins TRBV20-1 to TRBJ2-1; 7 bases are a match to TRBD2. V was pared by 2 bases and J by 3 bases, with 10 bases of the junction left unmatched. Germline-derived CDR1 and CDR2 are DFQATT and SNEGSKA (reference sequence). The CDR3 has 16 amino acids. The CDR3 DNA reads as TGCAGTGCTAGAAATATTTTGAGCGGGGACTACAATGAGCAGTTCTTC. It is translated as CSARNILSGDYNEQFF.

About this clonotype: Given a much more abundant clone one base away, this may be a read error. The chain couples TRBV28 to TRBJ2-7; 16 nucleotides match TRBD2. This CDR3 comprises 16 residues. Per the germline V gene, CDR1 is MDHEN and CDR2 is SYDVKM. V trimming: 4 bases; J trimming: 7 bases; junction bases outside the gene matches: 7. In DNA, the CDR3 is TGTGCCAGCAGTTCCCCAGGGACTAGCGGGAGGGGTGAGCAGTACTTC. It yields the protein CASSSPGTSGRGEQYF.

The rearrangement joins TRBV6-1 to TRBJ1-3; TRBD1 agrees at 7 bases. Trimming removed 6 bases from V and 4 bases from J; junction bases left unmatched: 6. Germline assignment: CDR1 MNHNS and CDR2 SASEGT. The CDR3 is 14 amino acids. The CDR3 DNA reads TGTGCCAGCAGCCTAGGACAGGAGGGAAACACCATATATTTT. It yields the protein CASSLGQEGNTIYF.

This clonotype was detected ten times or more. V is TRBV6-1 and J is TRBJ1-2; 7 bases agree with TRBD1. CDR1 and CDR2 from the germline V gene are MNHNS and SASEGT. The CDR3 sequence is 14 residues long. The V segment lost 5 bases and the J segment 4 bases; nucleotides outside the gene matches: 7. The CDR3 region has the DNA TGTGCCAGCAGTCCCGACGACAGGGTCTATGGCTACACCTTC. This encodes CASSPDDRVYGYTF.

This clonotype appeared many times. The genes are TRBV20-1 and TRBJ1-1; D is unclear. Germline assignment: CDR1 DFQATT and CDR2 SNEGSKA (reference sequence). V was pared by 6 bases and J by 7 bases, with 9 bases between. CDR3 length equals 10 residues. The CDR3, as DNA: TGCAGTGCCCGCCGTGGTGAAGCTTTCTTT. Translating gives CSARRGEAFF.

This clonotype has a count of ten or more. This sequence joins TRBV18 and TRBJ2-3; weak D call: TRBD1 (6 bases). CDR1 KGHSH and CDR2 LQKENI come from the germline V gene. Between the trimmed V and J ends, which lost 3 bases and 8 bases, there was a span of 15 bases. This CDR3 spans 14 amino acids. In nucleotides, the CDR3 is TGTGCCAGCTCACCTCGGGACAACCCCGGTACGCAGTATTTT. Its protein product is CASSPRDNPGTQYF.

This clonotype has ten or more counts. The chain combines TRBV15 with TRBJ2-1; 7 nucleotides line up with TRBD2. The CDR3 runs 15 residues. Germline V gene lookup returns CDR1 LNHNV and CDR2 YYDKDF (reference sequence). V shed 8 bases and J 2 bases; nucleotides not matched to a gene: 9. For the CDR3, the DNA is TGTGCCACCCGAGTAGGGACTACCCCCTACAATGAGCAGTTCTTC. Translated, it gives CATRVGTTPYNEQFF.

This clonotype came up many times. This chain links TRBV4-2 with TRBJ1-2; D might be TRBD1 (5 bases). Trimming took off 5 bases at V and 10 bases at J, with 11 bases between the two ends. Germline CDR1 and CDR2: LGHNA and YNFKEQ. The CDR3 spans 11 residues. The CDR3 spells CASSARVDYTF. CDR3 DNA: TGTGCCAGCAGCGCCAGGGTGGACTACACCTTC.

The chain links TRBV9 to TRBJ1-6, with a possible D match to TRBD1 (6 bases). V lost 4 bases to trimming and J lost 3 bases, with 14 bases between them. CDR1 is SGDLS, CDR2 YYNGEE, per germline. This CDR3 is built from 16 residues. The CDR3 DNA reads TGTGCCAGCAGCTCAACGACGGGACACTATAATTCACCCCTCCACTTT. Encoded protein: CASSSTTGHYNSPLHF.

This clonotype was counted many times. The chain uses TRBV11-2 and TRBJ1-1, with D possibly being TRBD1 (6 bases). There are 15 residues in the CDR3. The germline CDR1 and CDR2 sequences are SGHAT and FQNNGV. Trimming pared 0 bases from V and 11 bases from J, leaving 19 bases between. CDR3 sequence (DNA): TGTGCCAGCAGCTTAGAGGGGGCCAGGGTCTCTTCGGCTTTCTTT. Encoded protein: CASSLEGARVSSAFF.

There are many counts of this clonotype. The V and J genes are TRBV20-1 and TRBJ1-5, with D possibly TRBD1 on 5 matching bases. Germline V gives CDR1 DFQATT, CDR2 SNEGSKA (reference sequence). The V end was cut by 0 bases, the J end by 1 base, with 10 bases between. The CDR3 spans 15 residues. The CDR3 DNA follows: TGCAGTGCTAGAGATACAGGAATGAGCAATCAGCCCCAGCATTTT. It is translated as CSARDTGMSNQPQHF.

This clonotype was observed many times. This chain joins TRBV12-3 or TRBV12-4 and TRBJ2-3, with TRBD1 as a possible D gene (5 bases). The CDR3 spans 15 residues. The germline V and J ends were trimmed by 3 bases and 4 bases, with 14 bases remaining between them. CDR3 DNA: TGTGCCAGCAGTTTCGACAGCCTTGGTCCAGATACGCAGTATTTT. Amino acids: CASSFDSLGPDTQYF.

This clonotype appeared many times. The rearrangement links TRBV28 to TRBJ1-1, with D unresolved. The CDR3 loop spans 14 amino acids. Germline CDR1 is MDHEN and CDR2 is SYDVKM. Trimming shortened V by 3 bases and J by 2 bases, and 10 bases separated the two germline ends. DNA for the CDR3: TGTGCCAGCAGTTTTATGGAAGTCAACACTGAAGCTTTCTTT. This sequence encodes CASSFMEVNTEAFF.

The gene calls are TRBV5-5 and TRBJ1-5; possible D gene TRBD1, 5 bases. Trimming pared 0 bases from V and 5 bases from J, leaving 18 bases between. There are 17 residues in the CDR3. Germline V gene data show CDR1 as SGHKS and CDR2 as YYEKEE (reference sequence). The CDR3 sequence is CASSLGPPGVSDQPQHF. CDR3 bases: TGTGCCAGCAGCTTGGGGCCTCCGGGGGTAAGCGATCAGCCCCAGCATTTT.

The table lists this clonotype with many counts. This chain connects TRBV6-1 to TRBJ1-1; D ambiguous. Between the trimmed V and J ends, which lost 10 bases and 1 base, there was a span of 13 bases. Germline loops: CDR1 MNHNS, CDR2 SASEGT. The CDR3 has 13 residues. The CDR3 reads CATTLRENTEAFF. The DNA of the CDR3 is TGTGCCACCACCCTCAGAGAGAACACTGAAGCTTTCTTT.

V usage is TRBV6-2 or TRBV6-3 and J usage is TRBJ1-2, with 7 bases that match TRBD1. CDR1 and CDR2 (germline): MNHEY, SVGEGT. The CDR3 totals 13 residues. The trim removed 2 bases at V and 8 bases at J, leaving 5 bases unmatched. DNA of the CDR3: TGTGCCAGCAGTTACACAACAGGGGTCGGCTACACCTTC. This translates into CASSYTTGVGYTF.